The next 26 T cell receptor beta chains were all read from a single sample in a study of cytomegalovirus exposure and HLA in healthy donors. The method was immunoSEQ multiplex PCR; TCRdb's version includes in-frame clones alone and lacks a portion of them. The profile covers more than 85,000 clones, with roughly 86% appearing a single time and roughly 4.2% taken by the ten largest. Sequencing was carried out using PBMCs. Every receptor here comes from a young woman in good health and CMV-seropositive.

The J gene is TRBJ2-3, the V gene TRBV28, with D uncertain. V was pared by 4 bases and J by 0 bases, with 11 bases between. This CDR3 has 15 residues. Looked up from germline, CDR1 is MDHEN and CDR2 is SYDVKM. In DNA form, the CDR3 reads TGTGCCAGCAGTTCCCCTTCTAGTAGCACAGATACGCAGTATTTT. This gives the protein CASSSPSSSTDTQYF.

V is TRBV11-2 and J is TRBJ2-7, with TRBD1 matching 7 bases. Trimming took 1 base from V and 2 from J; bases not matched to a gene: 5. The CDR3 runs 15 residues. CDR1 and CDR2 from the germline V gene are SGHAT and FQNNGV. The CDR3 protein is CASSLGAGTAYEQYF. CDR3 DNA sequence: TGTGCCAGCAGCTTAGGGGCAGGGACAGCCTACGAGCAGTACTTC.

The V call is TRBV28, the J call TRBJ2-7; 12 nucleotides align to TRBD1. Germline CDR1 and CDR2: MDHEN and SYDVKM. With 3 bases clipped from V and 4 bases from J, the junction kept 10 bases outside the gene matches. There are 17 residues in the CDR3. DNA for the CDR3: TGTGCCAGCAGTTTCAGGCAACCGGGACAGGGGGCTTACGAGCAGTACTTC. Protein product: CASSFRQPGQGAYEQYF. The whole variable domain, filled in from reference TRBV28 and TRBJ2-7, reads DVKVTQSSRYLVKRTGEKVFLECVQDMDHENMFWYRQDPGLGLRLIYFSYDVKMKEKGDIPEGYSVSREKKERFSLILESASTNQTSMYLCASSFRQPGQGAYEQYFGPGTRLTVT.

The table lists this clone with a few counts. J is TRBJ2-2 and V is TRBV5-1, with TRBD1 matching 8 bases. This CDR3 spans 15 amino acids. V shed 4 bases, J shed 0 bases, and the junction held 2 bases outside the gene matches. From germline, CDR1 is SGHRS and CDR2 YFSETQ. CDR3 nucleotides: TGCGCCAGCAGCCCGGACAGGGCGAACACCGGGGAGCTGTTTTTT. Translating it yields CASSPDRANTGELFF.

The chain carries TRBV5-4 and TRBJ1-6; D is possibly TRBD1 (6 bases). This CDR3 comprises 17 residues. The V gene's germline CDR1 is SGHNT and CDR2 YYREEE (reference sequence). Trimming pared 2 bases from V and 4 bases from J, leaving 16 bases between. Here the CDR3 reads CASSFRAHRAYNSPLHF. The CDR3 DNA reads TGTGCCAGCAGCTTTCGGGCACACAGGGCTTATAATTCACCCCTCCACTTT.

The chain couples TRBV4-1 to TRBJ1-1; no clear D. The germline V and J ends were trimmed by 4 bases and 7 bases, with 16 bases remaining between them. The germline CDR1 and CDR2 sequences are MGHRA and YSYEKL. The CDR3 contains 14 residues. Written as DNA, the CDR3 is TGCGCCAGCAGCCCCGGAGCGGGGAGGGATGAAGCTTTCTTT. Translation gives CASSPGAGRDEAFF.

V is TRBV2 and J is TRBJ1-1; D ambiguous. Trimming stripped 6 bases from V and 11 bases from J, with 19 bases between. This CDR3 spans 13 amino acids. Germline V lookup: CDR1 SNHLY, CDR2 FYNNEI. CDR3 region: CASRALGLNRAFF. The DNA of the CDR3 is TGTGCCAGCAGGGCTCTAGGCCTAAATCGGGCTTTCTTT.

The gene calls are TRBV28 and TRBJ1-2; 8 bases agree with TRBD1. CDR3 size: 14 residues. CDR1 and CDR2 (germline): MDHEN, SYDVKM. V shed 7 bases, J shed 6 bases, and the junction held 10 bases outside the gene matches. The CDR3 DNA reads as TGTGCCAGCATCCCGGGACAGGTTGGTCATGGCTACACCTTC. Amino acid sequence: CASIPGQVGHGYTF.

The chain uses TRBV11-2 and TRBJ2-2; the match to TRBD2 covers 11 bases. After removal of 5 bases from V and 1 base from J, the junction contained 9 bases not matched to a gene. CDR3 length: 18 amino acids. Germline CDR1 reads SGHAT; CDR2 reads FQNNGV. The CDR3 reads CASSPSPLAGGNTGELFF. The CDR3 bases are TGTGCCAGCAGCCCCTCCCCCCTAGCGGGGGGGAACACCGGGGAGCTGTTTTTT.

J is TRBJ2-3 and V is TRBV5-1; D call uncertain. Per germline, CDR1 SGHRS and CDR2 YFSETQ. Trimming removed 2 bases from V and 2 bases from J, with 15 bases in between. The CDR3 spans 16 residues. CDR3 sequence (DNA): TGCGCCAGCAGCTTTGGGTTTAGCACCCCCACAGATACGCAGTATTTT. Protein: CASSFGFSTPTDTQYF.

The sample holds one count of this clone. The chain is built from TRBV19 and TRBJ1-2; D gene uncertain. Germline CDR1 LNHDA, CDR2 SQIVND (reference sequence). This CDR3 region has 12 residues. V lost 4 bases, J lost 2 bases, and 5 bases lay in between. Written as DNA, the CDR3 is TGTGCCAGTAGTAGAGTGAACTATGGCTACACCTTC. It translates to CASSRVNYGYTF.

The V and J genes are TRBV6-6 and TRBJ2-3, with no clear D. The CDR3 extends over 14 amino acids. Looked up from germline, CDR1 is MNHNY and CDR2 is SVGAGI (reference sequence). The V end was cut by 8 bases, the J end by 1 base, with 13 bases between. CDR3 sequence: CASELGLRTDTQYF. The CDR3 DNA sequence: TGTGCCAGCGAGCTGGGCTTGCGCACAGATACGCAGTATTTT.

The chain has TRBV5-4 and TRBJ2-1; 10 nucleotides align to TRBD2. J was trimmed by 4 bases and V by 2 bases; bases with no gene match: 6. The germline V gene has CDR1 SGHNT and CDR2 YYREEE (reference sequence). The length of the CDR3 is 16 residues. The CDR3 is CASSFLTSGDYNEQFF. The CDR3 nucleotides read TGTGCCAGCAGCTTCCTCACTAGCGGGGATTACAATGAGCAGTTCTTC.

J is TRBJ2-2 and V is TRBV19; weak D call: TRBD2 (6 bases). Germline V CDR1 and CDR2: LNHDA, SQIVND (reference sequence). The V gene lost 1 base and the J gene lost 3 bases, with 15 bases spanning the gap. The CDR3 length is 17 residues. This CDR3 reads CASSIAWRGPDTGELFF. CDR3 coding DNA: TGTGCCAGTAGTATAGCATGGAGGGGCCCGGACACCGGGGAGCTGTTTTTT. Full variable domain (outside the CDR3, taken from reference TRBV19 and TRBJ2-2): DGGITQSPKYLFRKEGQNVTLSCEQNLNHDAMYWYRQDPGQGLRLIYYSQIVNDFQKGDIAEGYSVSREKKESFPLTVTSAQKNPTAFYLCASSIAWRGPDTGELFFGEGSRLTVL.

The CDR3 DNA sequence: TGTGCCAGCTCACCTGGACTAGCGGCGTCCTACAATGAGCAGTTCTTC. This codes for CASSPGLAASYNEQFF. V and J are TRBV18 and TRBJ2-1; 10 bases are a match to TRBD2. CDR3 length equals 16 residues. With 3 bases clipped from V and 1 base from J, the junction kept 3 bases outside the gene matches. The germline V gene encodes CDR1 KGHSH and CDR2 LQKENI.

This sequence joins TRBV11-3 and TRBJ2-5; 8 positions match TRBD2. Germline lookup yields CDR1 SGHNT and CDR2 YENEEA. The CDR3 length is 16 residues. Losses at the gene ends were 2 bases for V and 4 bases for J; bases not matched to a gene: 9. As DNA, the CDR3 is TGTGCCAGCAGCTTAAGAAAGCGGGAGAGGGTAGAGACCCAGTACTTC. It specifies CASSLRKRERVETQYF.

This clone was counted a single time. This chain joins TRBV5-4 and TRBJ1-4, with TRBD1 identical over 7 bases. The CDR3 length is 14 residues. The germline V gene encodes CDR1 SGHNT and CDR2 YYREEE (reference sequence). Unmatched junction bases numbered 4, after V lost 4 bases and J lost 4 bases. CDR3 protein: CASSPGQNNEKLFF. The CDR3, as DNA: TGTGCCAGCAGCCCGGGACAGAATAATGAAAAACTGTTTTTT.

The rearrangement uses TRBV6-1 and TRBJ1-5; TRBD1 matches 7 bases. This CDR3 comprises 18 residues. Germline assignment: CDR1 MNHNS and CDR2 SASEGT. With V trimmed by 2 bases and J by 4 bases, 14 bases remained unmatched. This chain's CDR3 is CASSESEVWAGGNQPQHF. The CDR3 region has the DNA TGTGCCAGCAGTGAATCAGAGGTGTGGGCAGGGGGAAATCAGCCCCAGCATTTT.

This chain joins TRBV7-3 and TRBJ2-7; 13 bases align to TRBD2. This CDR3 has 15 residues. The J segment lost 3 bases and the V segment lost 5 bases, leaving 4 bases of the junction unmatched. CDR1 and CDR2 from the germline V gene are SGHTA and FQGTGA. The CDR3 DNA reads TGTGCCAGCAGCCCGACTAGCGGGAGGTTCTACGAGCAGTACTTC. Translating gives CASSPTSGRFYEQYF.

The chain recombines TRBV5-4 with TRBJ2-7; 7 nucleotides line up with TRBD1. The CDR3 covers 16 residues. Germline CDR1 is SGHNT and CDR2 is YYREEE (reference sequence). With 4 bases clipped from V and 0 bases from J, the junction kept 10 bases outside the gene matches. The CDR3: CASSLRPDRTSYEQYF. The CDR3 coding sequence is TGTGCCAGCAGCCTCCGGCCGGACAGGACCTCCTACGAGCAGTACTTC.

The chain carries TRBV6-5 and TRBJ1-2, with a tentative D call TRBD1 (5 bases). Germline V lookup: CDR1 MNHEY, CDR2 SVGAGI. The CDR3 sequence is 13 residues long. V lost 7 bases and J lost 6, with 15 bases in between. CDR3 DNA sequence: TGTGCCAGCACCCCGCAGGGTTCGGATGGCTACACCTTC. Its protein is CASTPQGSDGYTF.

J is TRBJ1-1 and V is TRBV5-1; D remains unclear. The germline gives CDR1 SGHRS, CDR2 YFSETQ. Trimming took 1 base from V and 6 from J, leaving 13 bases between them. The CDR3 is 14 amino acids. The CDR3 DNA follows: TGCGCCAGCAGCTTGAGTGGGGTCGGGGCTGAAGCTTTCTTT. It yields the protein CASSLSGVGAEAFF.

This chain joins TRBV7-6 and TRBJ2-7; D is undetermined. The CDR3 contains 14 residues. Trimming cost V 4 bases and J 3 bases, with 13 bases left between them. In germline, CDR1 is SGHVS, CDR2 FNYEAQ. The CDR3 reads CASSSLPGSYEQYF. The CDR3 nucleotides are TGTGCCAGCAGCTCTCTTCCAGGCAGCTACGAGCAGTACTTC.

The CDR3 DNA sequence: TGTGCCAGCAGCTTGCGTTGGGCCGAGACCCAGTACTTC. Amino acids: CASSLRWAETQYF. This sequence joins TRBV5-6 and TRBJ2-5; D is uncertain. This CDR3 contains 13 residues. V was trimmed by 1 base and J by 5 bases, leaving 9 bases between them. Germline V gene sequence: CDR1 SGHDT, CDR2 YYEEEE.

V and J are TRBV15 and TRBJ1-4; a possible D gene is TRBD1 (5 bases). V dropped 3 bases and J dropped 5 bases, with 16 bases sitting between them. CDR3 length: 16 residues. CDR1 and CDR2 from the germline V gene are LNHNV and YYDKDF (reference sequence). CDR3 bases: TGTGCCACCAGCAGGGGACGTGGGGGGATAAATGAAAAACTGTTTTTT. Translated, it gives CATSRGRGGINEKLFF.

Written as DNA, the CDR3 is TGTGCCAGCAGCTCTGCCGCGGGGGACACCCAGTACTTC. As protein: CASSSAAGDTQYF. The rearrangement uses TRBV7-9 and TRBJ2-5; 7 nucleotides agree with TRBD2. V lost 4 bases and J lost 8; bases outside the gene matches: 7. The CDR3 totals 13 residues. Germline loops: CDR1 SEHNR, CDR2 FQNEAQ (reference sequence). The full variable domain, rest sourced from reference TRBV7-9 and TRBJ2-5, is DTGVSQNPRHKITKRGQNVTFRCDPISEHNRLYWYRQTLGQGPEFLTYFQNEAQLEKSRLLSDRFSAERPKGSFSTLEIQRTEQGDSAMYLCASSSAAGDTQYFGPGTRLLVL.